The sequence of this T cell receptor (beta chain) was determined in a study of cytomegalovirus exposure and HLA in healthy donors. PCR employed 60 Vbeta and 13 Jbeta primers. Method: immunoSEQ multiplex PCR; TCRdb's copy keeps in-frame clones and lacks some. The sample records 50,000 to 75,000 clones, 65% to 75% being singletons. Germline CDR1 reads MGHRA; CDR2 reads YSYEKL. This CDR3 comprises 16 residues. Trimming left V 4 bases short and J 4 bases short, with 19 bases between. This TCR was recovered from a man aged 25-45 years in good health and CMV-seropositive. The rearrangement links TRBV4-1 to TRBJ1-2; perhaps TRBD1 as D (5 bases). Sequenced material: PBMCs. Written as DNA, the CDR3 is TGCGCCAGCAGCCCCCTTGGGGCAGGCGTCGGCTATGGCTACACCTTC. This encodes CASSPLGAGVGYGYTF.